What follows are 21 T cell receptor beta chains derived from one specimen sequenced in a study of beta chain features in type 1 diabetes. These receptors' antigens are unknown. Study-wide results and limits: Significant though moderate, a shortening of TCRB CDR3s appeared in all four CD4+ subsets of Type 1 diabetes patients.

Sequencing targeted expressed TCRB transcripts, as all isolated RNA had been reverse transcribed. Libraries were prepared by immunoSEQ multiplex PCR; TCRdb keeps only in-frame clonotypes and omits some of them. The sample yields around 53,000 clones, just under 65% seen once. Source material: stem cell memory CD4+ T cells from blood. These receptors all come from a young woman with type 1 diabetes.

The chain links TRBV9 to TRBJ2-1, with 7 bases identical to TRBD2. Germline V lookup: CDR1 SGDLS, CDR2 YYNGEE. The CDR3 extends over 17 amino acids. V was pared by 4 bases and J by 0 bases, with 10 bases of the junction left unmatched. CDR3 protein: CASSSPRLADSYNEQFF. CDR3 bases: TGTGCCAGCAGCTCGCCCAGGCTAGCGGACTCCTACAATGAGCAGTTCTTC.

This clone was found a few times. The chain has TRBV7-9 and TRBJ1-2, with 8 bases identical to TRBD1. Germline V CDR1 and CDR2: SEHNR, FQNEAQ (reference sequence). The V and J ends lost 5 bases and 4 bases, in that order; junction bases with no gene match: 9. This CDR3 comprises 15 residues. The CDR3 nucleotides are TGTGCCAGCAGCGGATTCCATGGACAGGGCTATGGCTACACCTTC. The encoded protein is CASSGFHGQGYGYTF.

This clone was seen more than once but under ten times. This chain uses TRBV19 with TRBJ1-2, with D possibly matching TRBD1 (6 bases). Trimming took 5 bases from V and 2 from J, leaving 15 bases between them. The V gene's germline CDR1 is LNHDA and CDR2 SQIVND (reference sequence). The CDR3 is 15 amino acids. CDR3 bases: TGTGCCAGTAGTCCCACCAGGGGTCTCAACTATGGCTACACCTTC. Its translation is CASSPTRGLNYGYTF.

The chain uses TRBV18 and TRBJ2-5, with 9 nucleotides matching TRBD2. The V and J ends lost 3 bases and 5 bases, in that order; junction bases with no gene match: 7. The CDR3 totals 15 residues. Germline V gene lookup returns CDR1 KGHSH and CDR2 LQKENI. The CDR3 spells CASSPREGYGETQYF. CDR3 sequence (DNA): TGTGCCAGCTCACCGCGGGAGGGCTACGGGGAGACCCAGTACTTC.

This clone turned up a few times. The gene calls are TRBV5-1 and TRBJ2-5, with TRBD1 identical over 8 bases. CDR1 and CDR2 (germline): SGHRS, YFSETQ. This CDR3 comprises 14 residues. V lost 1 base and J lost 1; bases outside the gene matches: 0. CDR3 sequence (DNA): TGCGCCAGCAGCTTGACAGGGGGCCAAGAGACCCAGTACTTC. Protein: CASSLTGGQETQYF.

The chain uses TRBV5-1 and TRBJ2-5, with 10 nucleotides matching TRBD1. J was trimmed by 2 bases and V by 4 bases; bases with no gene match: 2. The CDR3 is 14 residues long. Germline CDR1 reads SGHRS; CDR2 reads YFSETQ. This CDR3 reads CASSRTGGQETQYF. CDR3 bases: TGCGCCAGCAGCAGGACAGGGGGACAAGAGACCCAGTACTTC.

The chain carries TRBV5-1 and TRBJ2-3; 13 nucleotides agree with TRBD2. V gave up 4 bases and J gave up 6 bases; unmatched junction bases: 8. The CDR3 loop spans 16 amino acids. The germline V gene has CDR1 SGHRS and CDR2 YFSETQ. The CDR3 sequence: CASSTRTSGRGDTQYF. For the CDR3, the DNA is TGCGCCAGCAGCACTCGGACTAGCGGGAGAGGTGATACGCAGTATTTT.

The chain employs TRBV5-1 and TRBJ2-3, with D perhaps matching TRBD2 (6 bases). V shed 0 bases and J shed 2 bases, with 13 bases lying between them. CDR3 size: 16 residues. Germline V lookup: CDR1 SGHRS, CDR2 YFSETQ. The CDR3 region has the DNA TGCGCCAGCAGCTTGGGGGCTAGCGTCCTCACAGATACGCAGTATTTT. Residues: CASSLGASVLTDTQYF.

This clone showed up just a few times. The CDR3 DNA is TGTGCCAGCAGCTTGAGCTCAAACACTGAAGCTTTCTTT. It is translated as CASSLSSNTEAFF. V usage is TRBV7-3 and J usage is TRBJ1-1; D not certain. The CDR3 totals 13 residues. The V and J ends lost 3 bases and 2 bases respectively, with 7 bases between them. Germline CDR1 and CDR2: SGHTA and FQGTGA.

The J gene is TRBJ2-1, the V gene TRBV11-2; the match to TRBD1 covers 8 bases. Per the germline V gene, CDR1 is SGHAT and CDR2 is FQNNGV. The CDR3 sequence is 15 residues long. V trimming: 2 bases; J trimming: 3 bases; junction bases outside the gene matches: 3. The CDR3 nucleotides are TGTGCCAGCAGCTTAACCGGGACAGGCTACAATGAGCAGTTCTTC. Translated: CASSLTGTGYNEQFF.

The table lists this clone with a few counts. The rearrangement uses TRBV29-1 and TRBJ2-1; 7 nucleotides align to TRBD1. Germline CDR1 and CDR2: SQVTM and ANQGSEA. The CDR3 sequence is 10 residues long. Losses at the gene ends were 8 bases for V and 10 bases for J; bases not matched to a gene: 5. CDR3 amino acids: CSSRQGEQFF. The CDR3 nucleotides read TGCAGCTCCAGACAGGGAGAGCAGTTCTTC.

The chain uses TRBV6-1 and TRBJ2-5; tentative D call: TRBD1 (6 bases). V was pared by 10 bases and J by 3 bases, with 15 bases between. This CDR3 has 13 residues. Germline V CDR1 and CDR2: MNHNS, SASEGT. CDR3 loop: CATELDRKETQYF. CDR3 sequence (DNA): TGTGCCACAGAACTGGACAGAAAAGAGACCCAGTACTTC.

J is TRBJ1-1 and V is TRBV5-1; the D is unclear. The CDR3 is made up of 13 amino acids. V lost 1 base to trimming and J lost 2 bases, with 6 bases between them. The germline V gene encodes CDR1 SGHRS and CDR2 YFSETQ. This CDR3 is CASSLSENTEAFF. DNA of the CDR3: TGCGCCAGCAGCTTGTCAGAAAACACTGAAGCTTTCTTT. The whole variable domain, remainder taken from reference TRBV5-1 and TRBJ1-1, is KAGVTQTPRYLIKTRGQQVTLSCSPISGHRSVSWYQQTPGQGLQFLFEYFSETQRNKGNFPGRFSGRQFSNSRSEMNVSTLELGDSALYLCASSLSENTEAFFGQGTRLTVV.

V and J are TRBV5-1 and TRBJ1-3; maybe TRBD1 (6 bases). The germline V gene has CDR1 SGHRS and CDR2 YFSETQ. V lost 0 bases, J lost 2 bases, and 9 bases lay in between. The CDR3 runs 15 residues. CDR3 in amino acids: CASSLATGPGNTIYF. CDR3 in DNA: TGCGCCAGCAGCTTGGCAACAGGGCCTGGAAACACCATATATTTT. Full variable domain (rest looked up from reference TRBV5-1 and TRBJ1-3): KAGVTQTPRYLIKTRGQQVTLSCSPISGHRSVSWYQQTPGQGLQFLFEYFSETQRNKGNFPGRFSGRQFSNSRSEMNVSTLELGDSALYLCASSLATGPGNTIYFGEGSWLTVV.

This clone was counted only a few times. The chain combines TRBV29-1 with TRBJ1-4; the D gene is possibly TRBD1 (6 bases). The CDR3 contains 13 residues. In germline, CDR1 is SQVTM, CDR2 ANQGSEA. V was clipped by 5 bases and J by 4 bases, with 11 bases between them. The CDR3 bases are TGCAGCGTTCAACAGGGCTTTAATGAAAAACTGTTTTTT. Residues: CSVQQGFNEKLFF.

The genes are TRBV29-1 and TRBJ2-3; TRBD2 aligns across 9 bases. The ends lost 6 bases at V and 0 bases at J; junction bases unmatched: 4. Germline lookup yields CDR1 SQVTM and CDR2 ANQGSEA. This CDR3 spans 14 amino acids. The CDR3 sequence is CSVGTSGSTDTQYF. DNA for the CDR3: TGCAGCGTGGGTACTAGCGGGAGCACAGATACGCAGTATTTT.

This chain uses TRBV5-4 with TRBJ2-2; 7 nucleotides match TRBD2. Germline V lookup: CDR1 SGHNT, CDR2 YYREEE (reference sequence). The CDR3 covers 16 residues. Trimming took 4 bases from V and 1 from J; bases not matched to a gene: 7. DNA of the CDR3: TGTGCCAGCAGCGGGGGGAGGGAAATGAACACCGGGGAGCTGTTTTTT. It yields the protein CASSGGREMNTGELFF.

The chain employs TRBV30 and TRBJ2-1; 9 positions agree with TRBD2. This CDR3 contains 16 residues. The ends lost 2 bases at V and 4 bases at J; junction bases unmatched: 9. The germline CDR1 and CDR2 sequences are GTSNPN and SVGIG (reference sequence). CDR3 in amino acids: CAWSLGTSSLYNEQFF. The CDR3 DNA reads TGTGCCTGGAGTTTGGGGACTAGCTCCCTTTACAATGAGCAGTTCTTC.

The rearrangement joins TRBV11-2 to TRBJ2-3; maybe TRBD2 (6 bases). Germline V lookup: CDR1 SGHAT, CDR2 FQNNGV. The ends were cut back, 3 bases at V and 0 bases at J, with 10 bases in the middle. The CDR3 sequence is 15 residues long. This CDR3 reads CASSLNSGSTDTQYF. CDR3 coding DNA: TGTGCCAGCAGCTTGAACAGCGGGAGCACAGATACGCAGTATTTT.

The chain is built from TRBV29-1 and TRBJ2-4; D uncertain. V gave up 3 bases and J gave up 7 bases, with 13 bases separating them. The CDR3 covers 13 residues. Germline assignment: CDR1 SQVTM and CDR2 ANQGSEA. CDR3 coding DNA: TGCAGCGTTGAGTCAGCGTATGTGAACATTCAGTACTTC. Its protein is CSVESAYVNIQYF.

The CDR3 reads CASSLGRHGLAIYNEQFF. The CDR3 bases are TGTGCCAGCAGCTTAGGACGACACGGACTGGCGATCTACAATGAGCAGTTCTTC. V is TRBV11-3 and J is TRBJ2-1, with TRBD2 as a possible D gene (5 bases). V was clipped by 1 base and J by 3 bases, with 19 bases between them. The CDR3 runs 18 residues. Germline lookup yields CDR1 SGHNT and CDR2 YENEEA.